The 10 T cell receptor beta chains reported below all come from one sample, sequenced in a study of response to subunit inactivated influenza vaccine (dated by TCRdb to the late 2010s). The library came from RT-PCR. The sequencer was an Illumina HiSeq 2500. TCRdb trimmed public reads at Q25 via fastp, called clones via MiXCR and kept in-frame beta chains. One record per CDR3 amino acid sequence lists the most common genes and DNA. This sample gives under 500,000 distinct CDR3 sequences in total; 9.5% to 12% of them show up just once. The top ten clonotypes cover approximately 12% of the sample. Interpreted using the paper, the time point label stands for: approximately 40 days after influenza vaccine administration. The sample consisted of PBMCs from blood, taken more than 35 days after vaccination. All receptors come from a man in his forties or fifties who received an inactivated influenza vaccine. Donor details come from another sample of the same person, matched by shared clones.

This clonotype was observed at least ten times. The CDR3 nucleotides are TGTGCCAGCAGTTTAAACATGGAGACCCAGTACTTC. Its protein product is CASSLNMETQYF. The rearrangement links TRBV12-3 or TRBV12-4 to TRBJ2-5; no firm D call. Trimming took 2 bases from V and 5 from J, leaving 6 bases between them. This CDR3 has 12 amino acids.

CDR3 sequence (DNA): TGTGCCAGCAGAGTGGACACTGAAGCTTTCTTT. The encoded protein is CASRVDTEAFF. The rearrangement uses TRBV12-3 or TRBV12-4 and TRBJ1-1; no clear D gene. Trimming shortened V by 6 bases and J by 3 bases, and 5 bases separated the two germline ends. The CDR3 runs to 11 residues.

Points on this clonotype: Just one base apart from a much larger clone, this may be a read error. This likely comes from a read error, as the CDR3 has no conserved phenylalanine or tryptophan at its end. Written as DNA, the CDR3 is TGTGCCAGCAGTCCCGGACAGGGTCGAGATACGCAGTATCTT. Its translation: CASSPGQGRDTQYL. The genes are TRBV6-1 and TRBJ2-3, with 8 nucleotides matching TRBD1. Germline lookup yields CDR1 MNHNS and CDR2 SASEGT. The CDR3 runs to 14 residues. The trim removed 5 bases at V and 5 bases at J, leaving 6 bases unmatched.

This CDR3 is CASSLIGRTGLFEQYF. The DNA of the CDR3 is TGTGCCAGCAGCTTAATTGGCCGCACAGGTTTGTTTGAGCAGTACTTC. The chain combines TRBV7-8 with TRBJ2-7; possibly TRBD1 for D (5 bases). The CDR3 is 16 residues long. Germline lookup yields CDR1 SGHVS and CDR2 FQNEAQ. The V gene lost 2 bases and the J gene lost 7 bases, with 21 bases spanning the gap.

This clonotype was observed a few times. This chain's CDR3 is CASSLAGDNSPLHF. CDR3 DNA sequence: TGTGCCAGCTCCCTCGCCGGAGATAATTCACCCCTCCACTTT. This rearrangement joins TRBV18 to TRBJ1-6; no clear D gene. V lost 6 bases, J lost 5 bases, and 11 bases lay in between. Germline lookup yields CDR1 KGHSH and CDR2 LQKENI. This CDR3 has 14 residues.

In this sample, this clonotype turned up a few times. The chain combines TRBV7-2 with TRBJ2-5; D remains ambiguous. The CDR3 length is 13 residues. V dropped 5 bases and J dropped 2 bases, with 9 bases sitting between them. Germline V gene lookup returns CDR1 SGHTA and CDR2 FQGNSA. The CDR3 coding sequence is TGTGCCAGCAGCACTCAGGTGCAAGAGACCCAGTACTTC. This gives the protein CASSTQVQETQYF.

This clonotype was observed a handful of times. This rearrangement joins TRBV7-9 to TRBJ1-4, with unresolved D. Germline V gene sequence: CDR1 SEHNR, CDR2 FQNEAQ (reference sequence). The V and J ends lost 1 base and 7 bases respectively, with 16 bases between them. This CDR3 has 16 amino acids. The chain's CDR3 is CASSLEGSGGSEKLFF. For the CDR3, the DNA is TGTGCCAGCAGCTTAGAAGGCAGTGGTGGAAGTGAAAAACTGTTTTTT.

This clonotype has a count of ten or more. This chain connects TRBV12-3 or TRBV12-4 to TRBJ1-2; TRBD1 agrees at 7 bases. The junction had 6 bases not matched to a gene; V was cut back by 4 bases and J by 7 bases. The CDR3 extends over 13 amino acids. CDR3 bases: TGTGCCAGCAGTTCAGACAGGGTTGGTGGCTACACCTTC. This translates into CASSSDRVGGYTF.

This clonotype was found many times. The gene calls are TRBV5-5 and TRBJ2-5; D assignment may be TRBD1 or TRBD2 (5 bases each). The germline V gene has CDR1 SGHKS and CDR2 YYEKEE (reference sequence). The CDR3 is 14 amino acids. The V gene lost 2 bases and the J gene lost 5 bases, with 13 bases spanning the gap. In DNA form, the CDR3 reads TGTGCCAGCAGCTTTAGGGACCTTCGGGAGACCCAGTACTTC. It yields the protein CASSFRDLRETQYF.

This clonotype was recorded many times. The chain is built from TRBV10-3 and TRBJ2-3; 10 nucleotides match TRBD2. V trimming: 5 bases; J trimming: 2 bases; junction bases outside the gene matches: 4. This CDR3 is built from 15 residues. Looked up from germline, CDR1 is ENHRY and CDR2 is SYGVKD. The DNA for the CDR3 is TGTGCCATCAGTCGAAGCGGGAGGGCCACAGATACGCAGTATTTT. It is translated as CAISRSGRATDTQYF.